This T cell receptor beta chain was obtained from a study of T cells after yellow fever vaccination (dated by TCRdb to between 2017 and 2020). Turning to the overall study: The SMART-Seq v4 Ultra Low Input RNA kit was used to prepare libraries from fractions with low cell numbers. To follow T-cell clones before and after primary and booster YFV17D yellow fever vaccination, bulk TCR alpha and beta repertoires were sequenced over time. Two healthy male donors, one aged 18 to 29 and one aged 30 to 40 years, were included in the cohort. Bulk PBMC replicates and cell subsets were isolated from blood drawn at multiple timepoints before and after both primary and secondary immunization. Study-level results and caveats: Computational filtering was needed because FACS-sorted repertoires could contain abundant contaminating clonotypes from the bulk population. The secondary T-cell response was found to be weaker but faster than the primary response, with a peak reached on day 5 rather than on day 15. The study included only a couple of donors, which limits how far the findings can be generalized. A small share of clonotypes was detected in both CD4 and CD8 compartments, with the overlap likely arising from convergent recombination. After the booster, most of the clones that had expanded following primary vaccination were detected again (around 97% of CD4 and more than 85% of CD8), which suggests that memory was broadly maintained.

This clonotype was picked up many times. The clone's antigen remains unknown. No base quality information exists; no much larger clone differs at one position. Synthesis of TCR cDNA relied on 5'RACE template switching, a step that introduced a universal primer site along with unique molecular identifiers. cDNA synthesis was primed from both the TCR alpha and TCR beta constant segments. Library amplification used two PCR steps, and the second PCR step added sample barcodes and sequencing adapters. Sequencing of the libraries was done on either Illumina HiSeq 2500 (2x100 bp) or NovaSeq (2x150 bp). Processing in the source paper ran as follows. Reads were demultiplexed and collapsed into UMI consensus sequences with MIGEC, and V(D)J alignment was performed with MiXCR. Using edgeR on replicate PBMC samples, clonotypes were called vaccine-responding if FDR was below 0.01 and the log2 fold change was above 5 up to day 15. Bulk clonotypes were assigned CD4 or CD8 identity according to which sequenced CD4 or CD8 repertoire held them at higher abundance. TCRdb passed the public sequencing reads through fastp at Q25 and MiXCR, retaining productive beta sequences. Each entry merges the rows of one CDR3 protein and shows their most common DNA and genes. None of the V and J calls come from the authors' own analysis; TCRdb made them. For this sample the table gives 110,000 to 150,000 distinct CDR3 sequences, of which under 7% were detected only once. The ten largest clones take up about 0.6% of the sample.

The treatment or condition label corresponds to: live attenuated yellow fever vaccine strain. PBMCs were isolated from peripheral blood using a standard Ficoll-Paque protocol. CD4 and CD8 T-cell fractions were isolated with Dynabeads CD4 and CD8 positive selection kits. TriZol was used to extract RNA from bulk PBMCs, CD4 and CD8 fractions, and dextramer-positive and dextramer-negative fractions. Inclusive of the bounding cysteine and phenylalanine, the CDR3 is 16 residues long. CDR3 DNA is the only sequence kept; it has 48 bases, read in frame from the first base. The germline V gene (reference sequence) specifies SGHKS as CDR1 and YYEKEE as CDR2. From V the trimming removes 5 bases and from J it removes 2 bases, while the gene matches leave 6 bases of the junction unaccounted for.

The TCR comes from a young man who received the YFV17D yellow fever vaccine. The chain couples TRBV5-5 to TRBJ2-2; 10 bases in the middle match TRBD2. Source: CD4+ T cells sorted from PBMCs, taken 10 days after the yellow fever booster vaccination. The DNA is as follows: TGTGCCAGCAGGGTGGGACTAGCGCCAAACACCGGGGAGCTGTTTTTT. This sequence encodes CASRVGLAPNTGELFF.